The 28 T cell receptor beta chains in this list originate from one sample, sequenced in a study of cytomegalovirus exposure and HLA in healthy donors. Primers for the PCR totalled 60 Vbeta and 13 Jbeta. Profiled with immunoSEQ multiplex PCR; TCRdb holds only in-frame clones, not every one. Recorded for this sample: some 28,000 clones. Input material: PBMCs. The origin of the receptors is a man younger than 45 in good health and CMV-seronegative.

The V gene is TRBV6-5, the J gene TRBJ2-1; D remains unclear. CDR1 is MNHEY and CDR2 is SVGAGI in the germline V gene. The CDR3 totals 12 residues. V was shortened by 4 bases and J by 4 bases, with 5 bases between the two germline ends. CDR3 DNA: TGTGCCAGCAGTTCCCCGTACAATGAGCAGTTCTTC. This encodes CASSSPYNEQFF.

This chain uses TRBV7-9 with TRBJ2-1; 7 bases match TRBD2. The V and J ends lost 1 base and 15 bases, in that order; junction bases with no gene match: 18. This CDR3 is built from 16 residues. The germline gives CDR1 SEHNR, CDR2 FQNEAQ (reference sequence). CDR3 nucleotides: TGTGCCAGCAGCTTAGGGTCGGGACTACGCATTCGGGAACGGTTCTTC. It specifies CASSLGSGLRIRERFF.

The V and J genes are TRBV11-2 and TRBJ2-2, with 7 bases lining up with TRBD1. The germline V gene encodes CDR1 SGHAT and CDR2 FQNNGV. There are 17 residues in the CDR3. The V gene end was trimmed by 5 bases and the J gene end by 0 bases; junction bases not matched to a gene: 9. The CDR3 DNA reads TGTGCCAGCAGCGCTACACCCGGGACAGCGAACACCGGGGAGCTGTTTTTT. This encodes CASSATPGTANTGELFF. Drawing the rest from reference TRBV11-2 and TRBJ2-2, the complete variable domain is EAGVAQSPRYKIIEKRQSVAFWCNPISGHATLYWYQQILGQGPKLLIQFQNNGVVDDSQLPKDRFSAERLKGVDSTLKIQPAKLEDSAVYLCASSATPGTANTGELFFGEGSRLTVL.

The V call is TRBV7-2, the J call TRBJ1-4; 7 nucleotides align to TRBD1. Germline trimming cut 3 bases from V and 5 bases from J; bases unmatched to any gene: 6. The CDR3 loop spans 15 amino acids. The germline CDR1 and CDR2 sequences are SGHTA and FQGNSA. The CDR3 DNA reads as TGTGCCAGCAGCTTCTCGGGACAGCGAAATGAAAAACTGTTTTTT. It translates to CASSFSGQRNEKLFF.

The chain employs TRBV6-1 and TRBJ2-3; 9 bases fit TRBD1. The ends lost 4 bases at V and 1 base at J; junction bases unmatched: 6. Germline loops: CDR1 MNHNS, CDR2 SASEGT. This CDR3 has 16 residues. The CDR3 protein is CASSALTGGGTDTQYF. CDR3 DNA: TGTGCCAGCAGTGCCCTAACAGGGGGCGGCACAGATACGCAGTATTTT.

V is TRBV5-1 and J is TRBJ1-4; no clear D gene. Germline lookup yields CDR1 SGHRS and CDR2 YFSETQ. V was clipped by 4 bases and J by 3 bases, with 13 bases between them. This CDR3 has 15 amino acids. The CDR3 sequence: CASSLSGGSNEKLFF. The DNA of the CDR3 is TGCGCCAGCAGCCTTTCGGGTGGATCTAATGAAAAACTGTTTTTT.

The V and J genes are TRBV5-1 and TRBJ2-5; 12 nucleotides align to TRBD2. Germline assignment: CDR1 SGHRS and CDR2 YFSETQ. V gave up 2 bases and J gave up 4 bases; unmatched junction bases: 9. The length of the CDR3 is 17 residues. For the CDR3, the DNA is TGCGCCAGCAGCTTTTGGGCTAGCGGGGGGGCTTTAGAGACCCAGTACTTC. This sequence encodes CASSFWASGGALETQYF.

The CDR3 is CASSESGGSYNEQFF. In nucleotides, the CDR3 is TGTGCCAGCAGTGAAAGCGGGGGCTCCTACAATGAGCAGTTCTTC. The rearrangement joins TRBV6-1 to TRBJ2-1; 8 bases fit TRBD2. The CDR3 consists of 15 residues. Trimming at V came to 2 bases and at J to 0 bases, leaving 0 bases not matched to a gene. Germline loops: CDR1 MNHNS, CDR2 SASEGT.

The rearrangement joins TRBV27 to TRBJ2-7; D unclear. The CDR3 is 12 amino acids. V lost 4 bases to trimming and J lost 0 bases, with 4 bases between them. Germline CDR1 MNHEY, CDR2 SMNVEV (reference sequence). The CDR3 DNA reads as TGTGCCAGCAGTTCAAACTCCTACGAGCAGTACTTC. Protein: CASSSNSYEQYF.

The gene calls are TRBV2 and TRBJ2-5; TRBD1 agrees at 7 bases. The DNA matches TRBJ2-7 better at its end, which makes the J call doubtful. This CDR3 contains 15 residues. Germline-derived CDR1 and CDR2 are SNHLY and FYNNEI. As DNA, the CDR3 is TGTGCCAGCAGTGCGGGACAGTTAATCCTCTACGAGCAGTACTTC. Translating it yields CASSAGQLILYEQYF.

This chain links TRBV7-2 with TRBJ1-2; a possible D gene is TRBD1 (5 bases). Trimming pared 5 bases from V and 12 bases from J, leaving 16 bases between. This CDR3 region has 12 residues. Germline V gene lookup returns CDR1 SGHTA and CDR2 FQGNSA. The CDR3 DNA follows: TGTGCCAGCAGCCTGGGGCGGGAGGGAAACACCTTC. It yields the protein CASSLGREGNTF.

This sequence joins TRBV10-3 and TRBJ1-1, with a possible D match to TRBD1 (5 bases). The CDR3 runs to 14 residues. V was clipped by 0 bases and J by 3 bases, with 8 bases between them. Germline CDR1 reads ENHRY; CDR2 reads SYGVKD. CDR3: CAISESGRDTEAFF. The CDR3 nucleotides read TGTGCCATCAGTGAGTCGGGCAGGGACACTGAAGCTTTCTTT.

The gene calls are TRBV5-6 and TRBJ2-7, with 7 bases aligning to TRBD2. The CDR3 runs 14 residues. Losses at the gene ends were 0 bases for V and 5 bases for J; bases not matched to a gene: 5. The germline V gene encodes CDR1 SGHDT and CDR2 YYEEEE. The CDR3 is CASSLAGGIHEQYF. The DNA of the CDR3 is TGTGCCAGCAGCTTGGCGGGAGGAATTCACGAGCAGTACTTC.

The J gene is TRBJ2-3, the V gene TRBV6-1; D remains ambiguous. This CDR3 has 16 amino acids. Germline loops: CDR1 MNHNS, CDR2 SASEGT. The germline V and J ends were trimmed by 0 bases and 2 bases, with 12 bases remaining between them. The CDR3 protein is CASSEAVRFSTDTQYF. In nucleotides, the CDR3 is TGTGCCAGCAGTGAAGCGGTGCGGTTCTCCACAGATACGCAGTATTTT.

V is TRBV29-1 and J is TRBJ2-7; maybe TRBD1 (7 bases). Trimming removed 4 bases from V and 2 bases from J, with 12 bases in between. The CDR3 is made up of 13 amino acids. CDR1 SQVTM and CDR2 ANQGSEA come from the germline V gene. CDR3 loop: CSVGPGGTYEQYF. CDR3 DNA sequence: TGCAGCGTTGGTCCAGGGGGGACCTACGAGCAGTACTTC.

V usage is TRBV4-2 and J usage is TRBJ2-7; TRBD2 agrees at 10 bases. This CDR3 comprises 18 residues. Germline V gene lookup returns CDR1 LGHNA and CDR2 YNFKEQ. Trimming removed 2 bases from V and 4 bases from J; junction bases left unmatched: 14. The CDR3 reads CASSQLPPLAGVVYEQYF. The CDR3 bases are TGTGCCAGCAGCCAACTCCCCCCCCTAGCGGGGGTGGTGTACGAGCAGTACTTC.

Of note for this clone: The junction departs from germline at one end; a sequencing error may be responsible. The V and J genes are TRBV9 and TRBJ2-1; 14 bases align to TRBD2. Per the germline V gene, CDR1 is SGDLS and CDR2 is YYNGEE. This CDR3 region has 18 residues. CDR3 DNA: TGTGCCAGCAGCGGTGGGACTAGCGGGAGACGCTCCGACAATGAGCAGTTCTTC. It specifies CASSGGTSGRRSDNEQFF.

The genes are TRBV28 and TRBJ2-2; 8 bases align to TRBD2. Germline CDR1 MDHEN, CDR2 SYDVKM. The length of the CDR3 is 14 residues. V shed 10 bases and J 5 bases; nucleotides not matched to a gene: 9. CDR3 loop: CATISGSLTGELFF. The DNA for the CDR3 is TGTGCCACCATAAGCGGGAGTTTGACCGGGGAGCTGTTTTTT.

The V and J genes are TRBV5-1 and TRBJ2-1; TRBD2 might be the D (5 bases). The CDR3 length is 12 residues. CDR1 is SGHRS and CDR2 is YFSETQ in the germline V gene. V shed 4 bases and J shed 8 bases, with 10 bases lying between them. CDR3 in amino acids: CASSPGWDEQFF. CDR3 nucleotide sequence: TGCGCCAGCAGCCCGGGGTGGGATGAGCAGTTCTTC.

The chain links TRBV18 to TRBJ1-2; 11 bases align to TRBD1. The CDR3 has 15 amino acids. Per the germline V gene, CDR1 is KGHSH and CDR2 is LQKENI. V was clipped by 6 bases and J by 2 bases; unmatched bases: 5. CDR3 in DNA: TGTGCCAGCTCGCCCCGGGACAGGGGGAACTATGGCTACACCTTC. This sequence encodes CASSPRDRGNYGYTF. Using reference TRBV18 and TRBJ1-2 for the parts outside the CDR3, the full variable domain is NAGVMQNPRHLVRRRGQEARLRCSPMKGHSHVYWYRQLPEEGLKFMVYLQKENIIDESGMPKERFSAEFPKEGPSILRIQQVVRGDSAAYFCASSPRDRGNYGYTFGSGTRLTVV.

The J gene is TRBJ1-2, the V gene TRBV25-1; D unresolved. The CDR3 sequence is 14 residues long. CDR1 MGHDK and CDR2 SYGVNS come from the germline V gene. Trimming removed 9 bases at V and 5 bases at J, with 19 bases between. The CDR3: CASVPADRVYGYTF. The CDR3 DNA follows: TGTGCCAGTGTACCCGCGGATAGAGTTTATGGCTACACCTTC.

V usage is TRBV15 and J usage is TRBJ1-5; 7 nucleotides agree with TRBD1. The CDR3 is 16 amino acids. V trimming: 6 bases; J trimming: 4 bases; junction bases outside the gene matches: 12. In germline, CDR1 is LNHNV, CDR2 YYDKDF (reference sequence). The CDR3 sequence: CATREERDRPNQPQHF. In DNA, the CDR3 is TGTGCCACCAGGGAAGAAAGGGACAGACCAAATCAGCCCCAGCATTTT.

The chain is built from TRBV7-9 and TRBJ1-5; no reliable D call. The length of the CDR3 is 13 residues. Trimming left V 2 bases short and J 7 bases short, with 9 bases between. Germline values: CDR1 SEHNR, CDR2 FQNEAQ (reference sequence). In nucleotides, the CDR3 is TGTGCCAGCAGCTTATCAGGTGTGCAGCCCCAGCATTTT. It is translated as CASSLSGVQPQHF.

The chain combines TRBV30 with TRBJ1-1; 12 positions agree with TRBD1. The V and J ends lost 5 bases and 0 bases, in that order; junction bases with no gene match: 16. Germline CDR1 GTSNPN, CDR2 SVGIG (reference sequence). CDR3 length equals 19 residues. This chain's CDR3 is CAWGPLPGQGAPVNTEAFF. The CDR3 DNA follows: TGTGCCTGGGGCCCACTTCCGGGACAGGGGGCACCCGTGAACACTGAAGCTTTCTTT. Looking up the rest from reference TRBV30 and TRBJ1-1 gives the full variable domain: SQTIHQWPATLVQPVGSPLSLECTVEGTSNPNLYWYRQAAGRGLQLLFYSVGIGQISSEVPQNLSASRPQDRQFILSSKKLLLSDSGFYLCAWGPLPGQGAPVNTEAFFGQGTRLTVV.

Note on this clone: Additional DNA sequences in this sample encode the identical CDR3. This chain joins TRBV7-9 and TRBJ1-2; TRBD1 matches 7 bases. The CDR3 is 17 residues long. The germline CDR1 and CDR2 sequences are SEHNR and FQNEAQ (reference sequence). The ends lost 1 base at V and 6 bases at J; junction bases unmatched: 14. In DNA, the CDR3 is TGTGCCAGCAGCTTAGGTCTCGTGGCAGGGGGAATCGATGGCTACACCTTC. It is translated as CASSLGLVAGGIDGYTF.

The chain recombines TRBV18 with TRBJ2-5, with TRBD1 identical over 9 bases. This CDR3 has 15 amino acids. CDR1 and CDR2 (germline): KGHSH, LQKENI. The V segment lost 3 bases and the J segment 7 bases; nucleotides outside the gene matches: 9. The CDR3 bases are TGTGCCAGCTCACCCAGACAGGGGGAGGCTGGGACCCAGTACTTC. As protein: CASSPRQGEAGTQYF.

V usage is TRBV5-6 and J usage is TRBJ2-2; 7 bases map to TRBD2. The germline gives CDR1 SGHDT, CDR2 YYEEEE. This CDR3 contains 13 residues. The J segment lost 6 bases and the V segment lost 2 bases, leaving 1 base of the junction unmatched. The DNA for the CDR3 is TGTGCCAGCAGCTTCGGGGGGTCCGGGGAGCTGTTTTTT. Amino acid sequence: CASSFGGSGELFF.

The V gene is TRBV14, the J gene TRBJ2-3; D ambiguous. The CDR3 loop spans 17 amino acids. The germline V and J ends were trimmed by 0 bases and 6 bases, with 19 bases remaining between them. The germline V gene has CDR1 SGHDN and CDR2 FVKESK. This CDR3 is CASSQESRKFRTDTQYF. In DNA form, the CDR3 reads TGTGCCAGCAGCCAAGAGTCGCGTAAGTTCCGTACCGATACGCAGTATTTT.